This is a list of T cell receptor beta chains from one sample in a study of T cell responses to AZD1222 COVID-19 vaccine. Sequencing was performed with immunoSEQ multiplex PCR; in TCRdb, only in-frame clones are kept and a portion is missing. Altogether 97,000 or so clones are present, approximately 84% being singletons, with the ten largest covering over 15%. The source material was peripheral blood, sampled on day 0 of AZD1222 vaccination. The receptors come from an adult in good health. CDR3s include the opening cysteine and the closing phenylalanine or tryptophan. The D gene is left open where the match is weak. Part of the rows lack a size; the others show once, few, many or a class for expanded clones.

D,J,V,size,DNA,CDR3
.,TRBJ2-6,TRBV7-2,.,TGTGCCAGCAGCTACAGACACAACGTCCTGACTTTC,CASSYRHNVLTF
.,TRBJ1-2,TRBV9,.,TGTGCCAGCAGCCCGGCCCGAGGGGCGAATGGCTACACCTTC,CASSPARGANGYTF
.,TRBJ1-5,TRBV29-1,.,TGCAGCGTTGCGCCGGGCAATAGCAATCAGCCCCAGCATTTT,CSVAPGNSNQPQHF
.,TRBJ1-1,TRBV10-3,.,TGTGCCATCAAGGAAGGAAGGGAGGTCACTGAAGCTTTCTTT,CAIKEGREVTEAFF
.,TRBJ2-1,TRBV28,.,TGTGCCAGCAGTTTACAGTACAATGAGCAGTTCTTC,CASSLQYNEQFF
TRBD2,TRBJ2-3,TRBV4-2,.,TGTGCCAGCAGCCAAGACTTGACTAGCGCAGATACGCAGTATTTT,CASSQDLTSADTQYF
TRBD1,TRBJ1-6,TRBV6-5,.,TGTGCCAGCAGTTACCAAAGGACAGGGTTAAATTCACCCCTCCACTTT,CASSYQRTGLNSPLHF
TRBD2,TRBJ2-2,TRBV19,.,TGTGCCAGTACAACCCCGGGGCTAGCGGGAGAAACGAACACCGGGGAGCTGTTTTTT,CASTTPGLAGETNTGELFF
.,TRBJ2-1,TRBV28,.,TGTGCCAGCAGTTTATTGGTTTTATCGCCCAATGAGCAGTTCTTC,CASSLLVLSPNEQFF
.,TRBJ1-1,TRBV7-2,.,TGTGCCAGCAGCCTTGGAGCCAAGACTGAAGCTTTCTTT,CASSLGAKTEAFF
TRBD1,TRBJ2-1,TRBV28,.,TGTGCCAGCAGTTTAGGGCGGACAGGGGGCAATGAGCAGTTCTTC,CASSLGRTGGNEQFF
.,TRBJ2-7,TRBV4-2,few,TGTGCCAGCAGCCAAGGGGCAGGAAGCTCCTACGAGCAGTACTTC,CASSQGAGSSYEQYF
TRBD1,TRBJ2-7,TRBV10-3,.,TGTGCCATCAGTACCGGGACAGGGCTGGACGAGCAGTACTTC,CAISTGTGLDEQYF
.,TRBJ1-5,TRBV15,.,TGTGCCACCAGCACCGCCCATGGGCAGCCCCAGCATTTT,CATSTAHGQPQHF
TRBD1,TRBJ1-2,TRBV2,.,TGTGCCAGTGGCCGACAGGGGGCTTATGGCTACACCTTC,CASGRQGAYGYTF
.,TRBJ1-2,TRBV12-3/TRBV12-4,.,TGTGCCAGCAGTTCCTCCGGCCTCTATGGCTACACCTTC,CASSSSGLYGYTF
.,TRBJ2-7,TRBV6-5,.,TGTGCCAGCAGTAGATCAACTAGCTCCGAGCAGTACTTC,CASSRSTSSEQYF
.,TRBJ1-1,TRBV2,once,TGTGCCAGCATCAGTTTCTCGACGAACACTGAAGCTTTCTTT,CASISFSTNTEAFF
.,TRBJ2-5,TRBV7-9,.,TGTGCCAGCAGCCTACAGGAGCAGACCCAGTACTTC,CASSLQEQTQYF
.,TRBJ1-1,TRBV29-1,medium-sized,TGCAGCGTTGATATGGGGCTGGACACTGAAGCTTTCTTT,CSVDMGLDTEAFF
.,TRBJ1-1,TRBV19,.,TGTGCCGGGGTTCCTGAAGCTTTCTTT,CAGVPEAFF
.,TRBJ1-2,TRBV5-1,once,TGCGCCAGCAGCTTAGGACAGAACTATGGCTACACCTTC,CASSLGQNYGYTF
.,TRBJ2-5,TRBV6-2/TRBV6-3,once,TGTGCCAGCAGCACGCGGACCAGTGGGGGGACCCAGTACTTC,CASSTRTSGGTQYF
TRBD1,TRBJ2-2,TRBV28,few,TGTGCCAGCCTCCCCCCGGGACAGGGGGCCTCCGGGGAGCTGTTTTTT,CASLPPGQGASGELFF
.,TRBJ1-6,TRBV9,.,TGTGCCAGCAGCGTAGGGAGCCAAGGGGGTTCACCCCTCCACTTT,CASSVGSQGGSPLHF
TRBD1,TRBJ1-3,TRBV2,.,TGTGCCAGCAGGTGGGACAGCTCTGGAAACACCATATATTTT,CASRWDSSGNTIYF
.,TRBJ2-5,TRBV5-1,once,TGCGCCAGCAGCTTGGGACAGGCGGGAGAGACCCAGTACTTC,CASSLGQAGETQYF
.,TRBJ1-1,TRBV28,.,TGTGGGTCCGGCCGGAACACTGAAGCTTTCTTT,CGSGRNTEAFF